This T cell receptor beta chain was documented in a study of identical twins. Findings of the study overall: Memory repertoires showed no such pattern, whereas abundant cord blood beta clonotypes carried fewer insertions.

Using its own MiXCR run on the 5' RACE reads, TCRdb lists one record per CDR3 protein. Here the sample spans roughly 720,000 distinct CDR3 sequences, about 20% being singletons. This clonotype was detected a few times. Its antigen remains unidentified. This CDR3 region has 14 residues. The V and J ends lost 2 bases and 7 bases, in that order; junction bases with no gene match: 6. This same sample was also taken into another study, of T cells expressing NK-cell markers. From that paper: These clonotypes also led the CD3+CD56-NKG2C+ fraction in four donors.

The V gene is TRBV12-3 or TRBV12-4, the J gene TRBJ2-5; 8 bases match TRBD2. Sequencing was done on a sample of PBMCs. The origin of this receptor is a woman between 18 and 29 years old in good health. The CDR3 DNA follows: TGTGCCAGCAGTTTAATCAGCGGGGGAGGGACCCAGTACTTC. Protein product: CASSLISGGGTQYF.